The source of this TCR beta chain is a study of shared clonotypes between healthy human individuals. Overall study findings and caveats: Against clonotypes common to all four donors, non-shared ones had lower generation probabilities.

Concerning this clone: Its antigen is still unknown.

CD8 cells regarded as naive lacked CD45RO, were positively chosen for CCR7, and omitted terminally differentiated effector memory CD45RA+ cells. Sequencing was performed with immunoSEQ multiplex PCR; in TCRdb, only in-frame clones are kept and a portion is missing. The sample holds approximately 1.9 million clones; roughly 95% are singletons and the top ten take roughly 1.7%. Germline values: CDR1 MDHEN, CDR2 SYDVKM. This CDR3 has 13 amino acids. J lost 2 bases, V lost 6 bases, and 3 bases had no gene match. This chain connects TRBV28 to TRBJ1-1, with 7 bases lining up with TRBD1. Sequencing input: naive CD8+ T cells from PBMCs. The receptor's source is a man between 18 and 29 years old in good health. Some clones in this sample may be carry-over from other donors' samples. DNA of the CDR3: TGTGCCAGCAGACAGGGGAGAAACACTGAAGCTTTCTTT. Translated: CASRQGRNTEAFF.